A single sample gave rise to the 26 T cell receptor beta chains below, sequenced in a study of blood T cell repertoires in COVID-19. The table came from immunoSEQ multiplex PCR; TCRdb's copy has only in-frame clones and leaves some out. Here the sample spans around 270,000 clones, 80% to 90% being singletons. Sample: peripheral blood. The receptor set was obtained from a man aged 25-45 years with acute or convalescent COVID-19.

This chain's CDR3 is CASSPIGTGGSNYGYTF. In DNA, the CDR3 is TGCGCCAGCAGCCCCATCGGGACAGGGGGGTCTAACTATGGCTACACCTTC. The chain links TRBV5-1 to TRBJ1-2; TRBD1 matches 11 bases. V lost 4 bases, J lost 0 bases, and 8 bases stayed unmatched. The CDR3 has 17 amino acids. Germline loops: CDR1 SGHRS, CDR2 YFSETQ.

The chain couples TRBV28 to TRBJ2-3, with D possibly TRBD2 on 5 matching bases. CDR3 length: 14 residues. From germline, CDR1 is MDHEN and CDR2 SYDVKM. Trimming shortened V by 8 bases and J by 2 bases, and 14 bases separated the two germline ends. The CDR3 DNA is TGTGCCAGCGGCCGGGGATATGCCACAGATACGCAGTATTTT. Translating it yields CASGRGYATDTQYF.

The J gene is TRBJ1-2, the V gene TRBV28; 10 bases map to TRBD1. This CDR3 contains 17 residues. Trimming at V came to 6 bases and at J to 2 bases, leaving 12 bases not matched to a gene. Germline V gives CDR1 MDHEN, CDR2 SYDVKM. This CDR3 reads CASRQTGPGQGNYGYTF. For the CDR3, the DNA is TGTGCCAGCAGGCAAACGGGACCGGGACAGGGGAACTATGGCTACACCTTC.

The genes are TRBV4-1 and TRBJ2-7; no reliable D call. Trimming left V 1 base short and J 6 bases short, with 16 bases between. This CDR3 comprises 15 residues. Germline V lookup: CDR1 MGHRA, CDR2 YSYEKL. The CDR3: CASSQVPLRTGEQYF. The CDR3 nucleotides are TGCGCCAGCAGCCAAGTGCCATTGCGAACGGGCGAGCAGTACTTC.

This clone was seen more than once but under ten times. This chain links TRBV4-1 with TRBJ1-4; 8 nucleotides match TRBD1. The CDR3 covers 16 residues. Trimming at V came to 4 bases and at J to 2 bases, leaving 6 bases not matched to a gene. Germline V gene sequence: CDR1 MGHRA, CDR2 YSYEKL. The CDR3 sequence is CASSRVNRGTNEKLFF. The DNA of the CDR3 is TGCGCCAGCAGCCGAGTTAACAGGGGGACTAATGAAAAACTGTTTTTT.

This clone was recorded a few times. The V gene is TRBV27, the J gene TRBJ2-2; possibly TRBD1 for D (6 bases). CDR1 is MNHEY, CDR2 SMNVEV, per germline (reference sequence). Trimming took 5 bases from V and 2 from J, leaving 9 bases between them. The CDR3 has 14 amino acids. The DNA of the CDR3 is TGTGCCAGCAGTGGCAGGGGAAACACCGGGGAGCTGTTTTTT. It specifies CASSGRGNTGELFF.

The chain employs TRBV7-2 and TRBJ2-1; 9 positions match TRBD1. CDR3 length equals 18 residues. The germline gives CDR1 SGHTA, CDR2 FQGNSA. The V gene end was trimmed by 5 bases and the J gene end by 0 bases; junction bases not matched to a gene: 11. The CDR3 DNA reads TGTGCCAGCAGCCACCGCTCTTTGGACAGGGGCTCCTACAATGAGCAGTTCTTC. Its protein product is CASSHRSLDRGSYNEQFF.

The V call is TRBV2, the J call TRBJ1-3; 8 bases are a match to TRBD1. This CDR3 region has 17 residues. V dropped 6 bases and J dropped 0; count of bases not matched to a gene: 10. Germline V CDR1 and CDR2: SNHLY, FYNNEI. CDR3 sequence reads: CASSPRTGFGSGNTIYF. The CDR3 nucleotides read TGTGCCAGCAGCCCCAGGACAGGGTTTGGCTCTGGAAACACCATATATTTT.

The J gene is TRBJ2-7, the V gene TRBV5-5; 8 positions match TRBD1. The V and J ends lost 1 base and 4 bases, in that order; junction bases with no gene match: 7. Germline lookup yields CDR1 SGHKS and CDR2 YYEKEE (reference sequence). The length of the CDR3 is 15 residues. CDR3 loop: CASSLTVRGPYEQYF. Written as DNA, the CDR3 is TGTGCCAGCAGCTTGACGGTCAGGGGGCCATACGAGCAGTACTTC.

The genes are TRBV10-3 and TRBJ1-1; TRBD1 is a possible D gene (5 bases). Deletions cut 0 bases from V and 7 bases from J, with 15 bases between. The CDR3 runs to 15 residues. CDR1 and CDR2 (germline): ENHRY, SYGVKD. The CDR3 region is CAISESIGRGDEAFF. The CDR3 DNA sequence: TGTGCCATCAGTGAGTCGATAGGAAGGGGCGATGAAGCTTTCTTT.

The chain uses TRBV5-4 and TRBJ2-1; D not resolved. V dropped 2 bases and J dropped 0 bases, with 9 bases sitting between them. Germline CDR1 and CDR2: SGHNT and YYREEE (reference sequence). This CDR3 is 15 amino acids long. The CDR3, as DNA: TGTGCCAGCAGCTTCATAGAATTCTCCTACAATGAGCAGTTCTTC. As protein: CASSFIEFSYNEQFF.

V usage is TRBV19 and J usage is TRBJ1-1; D is unclear. Between the trimmed V and J ends, which lost 6 bases and 2 bases, there was a span of 10 bases. Germline V gene data show CDR1 as LNHDA and CDR2 as SQIVND (reference sequence). This CDR3 spans 13 amino acids. CDR3 loop: CASSSVANTEAFF. DNA of the CDR3: TGTGCCAGTAGCAGCGTAGCTAACACTGAAGCTTTCTTT.

The chain recombines TRBV29-1 with TRBJ2-2; TRBD1 might be the D (5 bases). CDR3 length equals 13 residues. Per germline, CDR1 SQVTM and CDR2 ANQGSEA. Trimming left V 7 bases short and J 4 bases short, with 13 bases between. The DNA of the CDR3 is TGCAGCGCCACGGACAAATCCACCGGGGAGCTGTTTTTT. It encodes CSATDKSTGELFF.

The chain recombines TRBV29-1 with TRBJ2-1; 7 nucleotides match TRBD1. Trimming removed 7 bases from V and 5 bases from J; junction bases left unmatched: 8. The CDR3 runs 13 residues. CDR1 and CDR2 (germline): SQVTM, ANQGSEA. CDR3: CSANRGRHNEQFF. DNA for the CDR3: TGCAGCGCTAACAGGGGAAGGCACAATGAGCAGTTCTTC.

The V call is TRBV10-2, the J call TRBJ2-1, with D perhaps matching TRBD2 (6 bases). Trimming removed 3 bases at V and 4 bases at J, with 10 bases between. There are 14 residues in the CDR3. Germline values: CDR1 WSHSY, CDR2 SAAADI. The CDR3 bases are TGCGCCAGCAGTGACGTAGCGGTTTACAATGAGCAGTTCTTC. Protein: CASSDVAVYNEQFF.

The V and J genes are TRBV5-8 and TRBJ1-2, with TRBD1 matching over 8 bases. The CDR3 is 13 residues long. J lost 5 bases, V lost 5 bases, and 5 bases had no gene match. The V gene's germline CDR1 is SGHTS and CDR2 YDEGEE. The CDR3 here is CASRSDRDYGYTF. For the CDR3, the DNA is TGTGCCAGCAGGTCGGACAGGGATTATGGCTACACCTTC. Filled out from reference TRBV5-8 and TRBJ1-2, the complete variable domain reads EAGVTQSPTHLIKTRGQQATLRCSPISGHTSVYWYQQALGLGLQFLLWYDEGEERNRGNFPPRFSGRQFPNYSSELNVNALELEDSALYLCASRSDRDYGYTFGSGTRLTVV.

The chain links TRBV30 to TRBJ2-5; a possible D gene is TRBD1 (6 bases). The CDR3 consists of 13 residues. Germline V lookup: CDR1 GTSNPN, CDR2 SVGIG (reference sequence). V lost 7 bases and J 5 bases, leaving 17 bases between the germline ends. CDR3 residues: CAYGQNNGETQYF. Written as DNA, the CDR3 is TGTGCCTACGGACAGAACAATGGGGAGACCCAGTACTTC.

This clone was detected only a few times. V gene TRBV28 combines with J gene TRBJ2-5; possible D gene TRBD2, 5 bases. This CDR3 is 12 amino acids long. Looked up from germline, CDR1 is MDHEN and CDR2 is SYDVKM. V was clipped by 6 bases and J by 5 bases, with 10 bases between them. Here the CDR3 DNA reads TGTGCCAGCAGCCGGGGTAGGGAGACCCAGTACTTC. Encoded protein: CASSRGRETQYF.

The rearrangement joins TRBV5-4 to TRBJ1-2; D is undetermined. Trimming stripped 2 bases from V and 5 bases from J, with 19 bases between. This CDR3 spans 16 amino acids. Germline lookup yields CDR1 SGHNT and CDR2 YYREEE (reference sequence). The CDR3 DNA reads TGTGCCAGCAGCTTCATAGGACTGGCGCTGGGGTATGGCTACACCTTC. This encodes CASSFIGLALGYGYTF. Filled out from reference TRBV5-4 and TRBJ1-2, the complete variable domain reads ETGVTQSPTHLIKTRGQQVTLRCSSQSGHNTVSWYQQALGQGPQFIFQYYREEENGRGNFPPRFSGLQFPNYSSELNVNALELDDSALYLCASSFIGLALGYGYTFGSGTRLTVV.

The genes are TRBV19 and TRBJ1-5, with D possibly being TRBD1 (5 bases). The CDR3 length is 16 residues. The V gene's germline CDR1 is LNHDA and CDR2 SQIVND (reference sequence). V lost 5 bases and J 4 bases, leaving 18 bases between the germline ends. The CDR3 loop reads CASSPELGLGNQPQHF. CDR3 DNA sequence: TGTGCCAGTAGTCCCGAGCTGGGACTAGGGAATCAGCCCCAGCATTTT.

This clone came up a few times. The CDR3 nucleotides are TGCAGCGTTGGCAGGGGTGTAACCTACGAGCAGTACTTC. Its protein product is CSVGRGVTYEQYF. The V call is TRBV29-1, the J call TRBJ2-7, with D possibly matching TRBD1 (6 bases). CDR1 SQVTM and CDR2 ANQGSEA come from the germline V gene. This CDR3 contains 13 residues. The ends were cut back, 4 bases at V and 2 bases at J, with 12 bases in the middle.

V is TRBV6-5 and J is TRBJ1-2, with unresolved D. The V and J ends lost 8 bases and 1 base respectively, with 8 bases between them. Germline CDR1 and CDR2: MNHEY and SVGAGI. The CDR3 extends over 12 amino acids. This CDR3 reads CASWAINYGYTF. The CDR3 nucleotides read TGTGCCAGCTGGGCTATTAACTATGGCTACACCTTC.

This chain joins TRBV5-1 and TRBJ1-5; weak D call: TRBD1 (6 bases). The CDR3 is 13 residues long. Looked up from germline, CDR1 is SGHRS and CDR2 is YFSETQ. The V gene lost 0 bases and the J gene lost 5 bases, with 6 bases spanning the gap. The CDR3, as DNA: TGCGCCAGCAGCTTGGGACAGGATCAGCCCCAGCATTTT. Residues: CASSLGQDQPQHF.

This clone was recorded only once. The chain carries TRBV28 and TRBJ2-7; maybe TRBD2 (6 bases). CDR3 length: 12 amino acids. Trimming removed 7 bases at V and 2 bases at J, with 9 bases between. The V gene's germline CDR1 is MDHEN and CDR2 SYDVKM. The DNA for the CDR3 is TGTGCCAGCACCTCGGGAGCCTACGAGCAGTACTTC. Its protein is CASTSGAYEQYF. Variable domain in full (rest from reference TRBV28 and TRBJ2-7): DVKVTQSSRYLVKRTGEKVFLECVQDMDHENMFWYRQDPGLGLRLIYFSYDVKMKEKGDIPEGYSVSREKKERFSLILESASTNQTSMYLCASTSGAYEQYFGPGTRLTVT.

The rearrangement uses TRBV28 and TRBJ1-2, with TRBD1 matching over 7 bases. Trimming cost V 6 bases and J 0 bases; bases outside gene matches: 4. The CDR3 is 14 amino acids. The germline gives CDR1 MDHEN, CDR2 SYDVKM. Written as DNA, the CDR3 is TGTGCCAGCAGCGGGACAGTCCCTAACTATGGCTACACCTTC. This gives the protein CASSGTVPNYGYTF.

This clone has more than one count but fewer than ten. The chain links TRBV9 to TRBJ2-7, with 7 nucleotides matching TRBD1. Germline trimming cut 0 bases from V and 3 bases from J; bases unmatched to any gene: 6. This CDR3 spans 15 amino acids. From germline, CDR1 is SGDLS and CDR2 YYNGEE. The CDR3 nucleotides are TGTGCCAGCAGCGTAGAACAGGGGTTTAGCTACGAGCAGTACTTC. This encodes CASSVEQGFSYEQYF.